Below, 32 T cell receptor beta chains from the same sample are listed, as sequenced in a study of cytotoxic CD8 clonotypes in ibrutinib-treated CLL. The table came from immunoSEQ multiplex PCR; TCRdb's copy has only in-frame clones and leaves some out. The sample lists 30,000 to 40,000 clones, 69% seen once, with 25% to 35% in the top ten. The sample consisted of PBMCs, taken before ibrutinib treatment. All receptors come from a human donor with chronic lymphocytic leukemia.

The rearrangement uses TRBV7-8 and TRBJ1-1; D not certain. V was cut by 4 bases and J by 3 bases, with 15 bases left in between. Germline assignment: CDR1 SGHVS and CDR2 FQNEAQ. The CDR3 extends over 15 amino acids. The CDR3 reads CASSSREGLHTEAFF. CDR3 DNA sequence: TGTGCCAGCAGCTCGCGAGAAGGGCTTCACACTGAAGCTTTCTTT.

The V and J genes are TRBV4-2 and TRBJ2-2, with D hard to call. V was clipped by 4 bases and J by 3 bases, with 9 bases between them. In germline, CDR1 is LGHNA, CDR2 YNFKEQ. CDR3 size: 14 residues. In nucleotides, the CDR3 is TGTGCCAGCAGCCTAAGTGCGGACACCGGGGAGCTGTTTTTT. Translation: CASSLSADTGELFF.

The J gene is TRBJ1-5, the V gene TRBV25-1, with a possible D match to TRBD1 (5 bases). Trimming left V 6 bases short and J 0 bases short, with 12 bases between. CDR1 is MGHDK and CDR2 is SYGVNS in the germline V gene. The CDR3 contains 15 residues. CDR3 protein: CASSLRGYSNQPQHF. CDR3 bases: TGTGCCAGCAGCCTGCGGGGGTATAGCAATCAGCCCCAGCATTTT.

The rearrangement joins TRBV28 to TRBJ2-7; D remains unclear. With 3 bases removed from V and 1 base from J, the gap between germline ends came to 7 bases. CDR1 is MDHEN and CDR2 is SYDVKM in the germline V gene. The CDR3 spans 13 residues. CDR3 nucleotides: TGTGCCAGCAGTTTCAGCAATTCCTACGAGCAGTACTTC. Translation: CASSFSNSYEQYF.

The chain has TRBV29-1 and TRBJ2-5, with 7 positions matching TRBD1. The CDR3 has 13 amino acids. Germline loops: CDR1 SQVTM, CDR2 ANQGSEA. With 3 bases clipped from V and 4 bases from J, the junction kept 5 bases outside the gene matches. This CDR3 is CSVERGLRETQYF. The CDR3 nucleotides are TGCAGCGTTGAGAGGGGGCTGAGAGAGACCCAGTACTTC.

V is TRBV28 and J is TRBJ1-4; TRBD1 matches at 7 bases. Looked up from germline, CDR1 is MDHEN and CDR2 is SYDVKM. The CDR3 totals 13 residues. The V and J ends lost 6 bases and 4 bases, in that order; junction bases with no gene match: 2. CDR3 nucleotides: TGTGCCAGCAGGACAGGGATTAATGAAAAACTGTTTTTT. This encodes CASRTGINEKLFF.

This clone was seen a single time. Germline and junction disagree at one end, which may indicate a read error. The chain is built from TRBV27 and TRBJ2-7; D perhaps matches TRBD1 (6 bases). Germline V gene data show CDR1 as MNHEY and CDR2 as SMNVEV (reference sequence). This CDR3 comprises 13 residues. The CDR3: CASSLSGAPTPLF. The CDR3 DNA follows: TGTGCCAGCAGTTTATCGGGGGCCCCCACCCCACTCTTC.

V is TRBV7-9 and J is TRBJ1-1, with TRBD1 as a possible D gene (5 bases). Trimming took 5 bases from V and 4 from J, leaving 11 bases between them. Germline loops: CDR1 SEHNR, CDR2 FQNEAQ (reference sequence). CDR3 size: 13 residues. The CDR3 protein is CASSPWGGTEAFF. The CDR3 DNA sequence: TGTGCCAGCAGCCCTTGGGGGGGCACTGAAGCTTTCTTT. Full variable domain (rest looked up from reference TRBV7-9 and TRBJ1-1): DTGVSQNPRHKITKRGQNVTFRCDPISEHNRLYWYRQTLGQGPEFLTYFQNEAQLEKSRLLSDRFSAERPKGSFSTLEIQRTEQGDSAMYLCASSPWGGTEAFFGQGTRLTVV.

This chain uses TRBV6-1 with TRBJ1-2; D gene ambiguous. This CDR3 contains 11 residues. Germline values: CDR1 MNHNS, CDR2 SASEGT. With 6 bases removed from V and 2 bases from J, the gap between germline ends came to 4 bases. CDR3 sequence: CASRENYGYTF. The CDR3 nucleotides are TGTGCCAGCAGAGAAAACTATGGCTACACCTTC.

In its sample, this clone is medium-sized (0.01 to 0.1%). The J gene is TRBJ1-1, the V gene TRBV5-6, with 8 positions matching TRBD1. V dropped 5 bases and J dropped 3; count of bases not matched to a gene: 9. This CDR3 has 15 amino acids. The germline gives CDR1 SGHDT, CDR2 YYEEEE. CDR3 protein: CASSRLTGEYTEAFF. The CDR3 DNA sequence: TGTGCCAGCAGTCGACTGACAGGGGAGTACACTGAAGCTTTCTTT.

This clone showed up just once. CDR3 in DNA: TGTGCCAGCAGTTACGAGGGGGCAGGGTTGAACACTGAAGCTTTCTTT. Protein product: CASSYEGAGLNTEAFF. The chain combines TRBV6-5 with TRBJ1-1; 7 positions match TRBD1. The CDR3 extends over 16 amino acids. Trimming removed 2 bases from V and 0 bases from J; junction bases left unmatched: 6. Per the germline V gene, CDR1 is MNHEY and CDR2 is SVGAGI.

The rearrangement links TRBV9 to TRBJ2-1, with TRBD1 matching 10 bases. Germline CDR1 reads SGDLS; CDR2 reads YYNGEE. Trimming removed 0 bases from V and 7 bases from J; junction bases left unmatched: 4. The CDR3 totals 15 residues. CDR3 coding DNA: TGTGCCAGCAGCGTAGAGGGACAGGGGACAAATGAGCAGTTCTTC. Residues: CASSVEGQGTNEQFF. Using reference TRBV9 and TRBJ2-1 for the parts outside the CDR3, the full variable domain is DSGVTQTPKHLITATGQRVTLRCSPRSGDLSVYWYQQSLDQGLQFLIQYYNGEERAKGNILERFSAQQFPDLHSELNLSSLELGDSALYFCASSVEGQGTNEQFFGPGTRLTVL.

This chain links TRBV7-2 with TRBJ1-2, with 7 bases that match TRBD1. Germline CDR1 is SGHTA and CDR2 is FQGNSA. The CDR3 consists of 14 residues. V lost 4 bases and J lost 4; bases outside the gene matches: 6. CDR3 DNA sequence: TGTGCCAGCAGCTCGGGGACAGAAGGCTATGGCTACACCTTC. It codes for CASSSGTEGYGYTF.

The chain has TRBV6-5 and TRBJ1-3; TRBD1 might be the D (5 bases). Germline values: CDR1 MNHEY, CDR2 SVGAGI. CDR3 size: 14 residues. Trimming pared 4 bases from V and 0 bases from J, leaving 7 bases between. For the CDR3, the DNA is TGTGCCAGCAGTTTAGACAGCTCTGGAAACACCATATATTTT. Translated: CASSLDSSGNTIYF.

This sequence joins TRBV7-9 and TRBJ2-1, with a weak D call TRBD2 (6 bases). The CDR3 covers 16 residues. Trimming shortened V by 4 bases and J by 1 base, and 14 bases separated the two germline ends. The germline gives CDR1 SEHNR, CDR2 FQNEAQ (reference sequence). CDR3 loop: CASSSLEAGSYNEQFF. The CDR3 DNA reads as TGTGCCAGCAGCTCCCTCGAGGCGGGGTCCTACAATGAGCAGTTCTTC.

This rearrangement joins TRBV7-2 to TRBJ2-7; D is ambiguous. Trimming took off 1 base at V and 3 bases at J, with 10 bases between the two ends. In germline, CDR1 is SGHTA, CDR2 FQGNSA. The CDR3 has 14 residues. The CDR3 DNA is TGTGCCAGCAGCTTAGGGCGGTCAGTCTACGAGCAGTACTTC. This encodes CASSLGRSVYEQYF.

The rearrangement uses TRBV11-1 and TRBJ2-3, with no clear D. Germline-derived CDR1 and CDR2 are SGHAT and FQDESV (reference sequence). Trimming pared 2 bases from V and 4 bases from J, leaving 7 bases between. The CDR3 is made up of 13 amino acids. The CDR3 coding sequence is TGTGCCAGCAGCTTAAGGGTGGCAGATACGCAGTATTTT. Encoded protein: CASSLRVADTQYF. Full variable domain (outside the CDR3, taken from reference TRBV11-1 and TRBJ2-3): EAEVAQSPRYKITEKSQAVAFWCDPISGHATLYWYRQILGQGPELLVQFQDESVVDDSQLPKDRFSAERLKGVDSTLKIQPAELGDSAMYLCASSLRVADTQYFGPGTRLTVL.

This clone turned up a few times. Compared with germline, one end of the junction differs, possibly owing to a read error. The J gene is TRBJ1-2, the V gene TRBV19; D not certain. Looked up from germline, CDR1 is LNHDA and CDR2 is SQIVND (reference sequence). This CDR3 has 13 residues. CDR3 nucleotide sequence: TGTGCCAGTAGTCTAGACACCATCTATGGCTACACCTTC. The encoded protein is CASSLDTIYGYTF.

V and J are TRBV7-2 and TRBJ2-7; D remains ambiguous. The germline V gene encodes CDR1 SGHTA and CDR2 FQGNSA. V was pared by 1 base and J by 2 bases, with 6 bases between. This CDR3 contains 13 residues. CDR3 sequence (DNA): TGTGCCAGCAGCTTAGTACAAACCTACGAGCAGTACTTC. It specifies CASSLVQTYEQYF.

The chain carries TRBV10-3 and TRBJ2-7; 7 bases map to TRBD1. The CDR3 totals 13 residues. With V trimmed by 6 bases and J by 5 bases, 7 bases remained unmatched. The germline gives CDR1 ENHRY, CDR2 SYGVKD. In DNA form, the CDR3 reads TGTGCCATCAGGTCCGGGACAGTGGACGAGCAGTACTTC. Translated: CAIRSGTVDEQYF.

This chain links TRBV27 with TRBJ1-6, with D unresolved. Trimming shortened V by 5 bases and J by 10 bases, and 12 bases separated the two germline ends. Germline CDR1 reads MNHEY; CDR2 reads SMNVEV (reference sequence). The CDR3 is made up of 13 amino acids. CDR3 nucleotide sequence: TGTGCCAGCAGTGGTAGTACCCGGTCACCCCTCCACTTT. Protein product: CASSGSTRSPLHF.

This chain uses TRBV18 with TRBJ1-1, with TRBD1 matching 9 bases. Germline V gene data show CDR1 as KGHSH and CDR2 as LQKENI. The CDR3 is made up of 15 amino acids. V was pared by 6 bases and J by 5 bases, with 10 bases of the junction left unmatched. The CDR3 sequence: CASSRRGQGGTEAFF. The CDR3 bases are TGTGCCAGCTCGCGACGGGGACAGGGTGGTACTGAAGCTTTCTTT.

The chain is built from TRBV9 and TRBJ2-7; D unclear. Germline values: CDR1 SGDLS, CDR2 YYNGEE. The CDR3 length is 13 residues. V was cut by 0 bases and J by 4 bases, with 8 bases left in between. For the CDR3, the DNA is TGTGCCAGCAGCGTAGAATCCGATTACGAGCAGTACTTC. Amino acid sequence: CASSVESDYEQYF.

The rearrangement uses TRBV28 and TRBJ2-1, with D perhaps being TRBD1 or TRBD2 (6 bases each). The length of the CDR3 is 14 residues. The V gene's germline CDR1 is MDHEN and CDR2 SYDVKM. V gave up 3 bases and J gave up 9 bases, with 15 bases separating them. In nucleotides, the CDR3 is TGTGCCAGCAGTTTTCCAGGGGACTCGAGTGAGCAGTTCTTC. This encodes CASSFPGDSSEQFF.

The chain's CDR3 is CASSFGTGIAPLHF. The DNA of the CDR3 is TGTGCCAGCAGTTTCGGGACAGGAATTGCCCCCCTCCACTTT. The chain recombines TRBV28 with TRBJ1-6; the match to TRBD1 covers 8 bases. The V gene's germline CDR1 is MDHEN and CDR2 SYDVKM. CDR3 length: 14 residues. The V and J ends lost 3 bases and 13 bases, in that order; junction bases with no gene match: 8.

CDR3 in DNA: TGTGCCAGCAGCCAAGGACTAGTCGCGACCCAGTACTTC. Translating gives CASSQGLVATQYF. This chain joins TRBV14 and TRBJ2-5; TRBD2 is a possible D gene (6 bases). The CDR3 runs 13 residues. V lost 1 base to trimming and J lost 7 bases, with 10 bases between them. Germline CDR1 reads SGHDN; CDR2 reads FVKESK.

The genes are TRBV10-3 and TRBJ1-3; unclear D gene. There are 13 residues in the CDR3. V was trimmed by 5 bases and J by 3 bases, leaving 8 bases between them. Germline V lookup: CDR1 ENHRY, CDR2 SYGVKD. CDR3 sequence: CAISRTDGNTIYF. CDR3 DNA: TGTGCCATCAGTAGGACGGATGGAAACACCATATATTTT.

The V gene is TRBV11-2, the J gene TRBJ2-3; 8 bases map to TRBD2. The V and J ends lost 3 bases and 0 bases, in that order; junction bases with no gene match: 5. Germline lookup yields CDR1 SGHAT and CDR2 FQNNGV. CDR3 length: 16 amino acids. CDR3 bases: TGTGCCAGCAGCTTTCGTACGGGGGGGAGCACAGATACGCAGTATTTT. Protein: CASSFRTGGSTDTQYF.

V gene TRBV7-9 combines with J gene TRBJ2-1; TRBD2 matches 9 bases. The CDR3 is made up of 17 amino acids. Germline CDR1 is SEHNR and CDR2 is FQNEAQ (reference sequence). After removal of 5 bases from V and 3 bases from J, the junction contained 11 bases not matched to a gene. The CDR3 protein is CASSQGLALAHYNEQFF. CDR3 coding DNA: TGTGCCAGCAGCCAAGGACTAGCGCTAGCTCACTACAATGAGCAGTTCTTC.

The V gene is TRBV4-3, the J gene TRBJ2-1; TRBD2 might be the D (6 bases). The CDR3 spans 14 residues. Trimming stripped 1 base from V and 5 bases from J, with 9 bases between. The germline V gene encodes CDR1 LGHNA and CDR2 YSLEER. CDR3 DNA sequence: TGCGCCAGCAGCCAAGTTTTAGCGGACAATGAGCAGTTCTTC. Its translation is CASSQVLADNEQFF.

The V gene is TRBV5-1, the J gene TRBJ1-2, with no clear D. Germline V lookup: CDR1 SGHRS, CDR2 YFSETQ. Trimming stripped 4 bases from V and 8 bases from J, with 15 bases between. The CDR3 extends over 13 amino acids. The CDR3 DNA sequence: TGCGCCAGCAGCCCCCCGGTAAGAGGGGGCTACACCTTC. Its translation: CASSPPVRGGYTF.

This clone was counted between two and nine times. This chain joins TRBV7-2 and TRBJ1-1; D not resolved. This CDR3 comprises 13 residues. Per germline, CDR1 SGHTA and CDR2 FQGNSA. V was clipped by 4 bases and J by 3 bases, with 9 bases between them. CDR3 sequence: CASSSLRYTEAFF. CDR3 in DNA: TGTGCCAGCAGCTCCCTTCGGTACACTGAAGCTTTCTTT.